This T cell receptor beta chain is drawn from a study of T-cell reconstitution after alpha-beta-depleted transplantation in children. During its preparation, the TCRbeta library received unique molecular identifiers. MiXCR was run by TCRdb on the PCR reads, yielding one entry per CDR3 protein. Of just under 550,000 distinct CDR3 sequences listed, approximately 16% are singletons. This clonotype was counted only a few times. The CDR3 spans 13 residues. CDR1 is SGHAT and CDR2 is FQNNGV in the germline V gene. V was cut by 2 bases and J by 6 bases, with 11 bases left in between. V is TRBV11-2 and J is TRBJ2-7; D not certain. Here the sequenced sample was PBMCs from the stem cell graft donor, taken from the stem cell graft. The sequence came from a human donor who donated a stem cell graft to a child with acute lymphoblastic leukemia. The DNA of the CDR3 is TGTGCCAGCAGCTTAAGCCAGGTATCCGAGCAGTACTTC. This translates into CASSLSQVSEQYF.